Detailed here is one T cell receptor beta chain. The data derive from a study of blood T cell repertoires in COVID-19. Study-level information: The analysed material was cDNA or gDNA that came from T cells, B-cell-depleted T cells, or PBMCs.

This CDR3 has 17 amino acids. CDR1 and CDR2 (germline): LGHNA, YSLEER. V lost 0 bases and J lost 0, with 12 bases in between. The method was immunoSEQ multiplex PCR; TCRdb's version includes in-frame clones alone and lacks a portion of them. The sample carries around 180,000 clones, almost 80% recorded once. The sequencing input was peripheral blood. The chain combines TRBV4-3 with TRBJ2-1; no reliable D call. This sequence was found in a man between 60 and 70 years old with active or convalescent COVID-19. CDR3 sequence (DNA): TGCGCCAGCAGCCAAGATCCCTACCTATCCTCCTACAATGAGCAGTTCTTC. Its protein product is CASSQDPYLSSYNEQFF.